This is a list of T cell receptor beta chains from one sample in a study of T cells in Graves' hyperthyroidism and ophthalmopathy. TCRdb independently ran MiXCR on the multiplex PCR reads; one entry per CDR3 protein. The repertoire has 650,000 to 700,000 distinct CDR3 sequences, roughly 17% of them found once; the top ten carry roughly a sixth. Sequencing was performed on blood. These receptors were taken from a man aged 45-65 years with Graves' hyperthyroidism. Both conserved end residues are part of each CDR3. The D gene is left open where the match is weak. A row's size may be missing; if present it is once, few, many or a size class.

d_gene,v_gene,j_gene,abundance,CDR3nt,CDR3aa
-,TRBV3-1,TRBJ2-2,-,TGTGCCAGCAGCCCGGGACTTGAAATCACCGGGGAGCTGTTTTTT,CASSPGLEITGELFF
TRBD1,TRBV7-2,TRBJ2-5,few,TGTGCCAGCAGCGTCCAACCGGGACAGGTTTCCGATCAAGAGACCCAGTACTTC,CASSVQPGQVSDQETQYF
-,TRBV28,TRBJ2-7,many,TGTGCCAGCAGTTTGGTGGAGGGGCGGTACGAGCAGTACTTC,CASSLVEGRYEQYF
-,TRBV3-1,TRBJ1-1,-,TGTGCCAGCAGCCAAAGCCACGATAAGGCTTTCTTT,CASSQSHDKAFF
-,TRBV3-1,TRBJ1-5,few,TGTGCCAGCAGCCAAGATCCCCCCTGGATTGGCAATCAGCCCCAGCATTTT,CASSQDPPWIGNQPQHF
-,TRBV7-8,TRBJ1-4,many,TGTGCCAGCAGCTTAGGGGGGGCCGATGAAAAACTGTTTTTT,CASSLGGADEKLFF
TRBD1,TRBV7-3,TRBJ1-4,many,TGTGCCAGCAGTGCTACCGGGACAGGGGATGAAAAACTGTTTTTT,CASSATGTGDEKLFF
TRBD1,TRBV6-1,TRBJ2-6,-,TGTGCCAGCAGTTGGGACAGGGGTGGGTCTGGGGCCAACGTCCTGACTTTC,CASSWDRGGSGANVLTF
-,TRBV11-2,TRBJ2-2,-,TGTGCCAGCAGCTTCCGACTAGCCGGGGAGCTGTTTTTT,CASSFRLAGELFF
-,TRBV19,TRBJ2-5,few,TGTGCCAGTAGTCTCAACCCGGCAGCCACCCAAGAGACCCAGTACTTC,CASSLNPAATQETQYF
-,TRBV11-3,TRBJ2-1,many,TGTGCCAGCAGCTTTATTACAGCTGCTTACAATGAGCAGTTCTTC,CASSFITAAYNEQFF
-,TRBV30,TRBJ1-1,-,TGTGCCTGGAGTGTAGCCAAAGAGGTGAACACTGAAGCTTTCTTT,CAWSVAKEVNTEAFF
TRBD1,TRBV24-1,TRBJ1-2,-,TGTGCCACCAGTGAAACACAGGGGGCAGGTGGCTACACCTTC,CATSETQGAGGYTF
TRBD2,TRBV9,TRBJ2-1,many,TGTGCCAGCAGCGCACACCCCGGAGCGGGAGCGGTCAATGAGCAGTTCTTC,CASSAHPGAGAVNEQFF
-,TRBV5-5,TRBJ2-3,many,TGTGCCAGCAGCTTGGGGACAGCCGGATTCGTGGATACGCAGTATTTT,CASSLGTAGFVDTQYF
-,TRBV11-2,TRBJ2-7,many,TGTGCCAGCAGCTTAGAGTGGACCGCCGGCTCCGAGCAGTACTTC,CASSLEWTAGSEQYF
-,TRBV5-1,TRBJ2-7,-,TGCGCCAGCAGCTTGGGGTACCCGGGACGGAACTACGAGCAGTACTTC,CASSLGYPGRNYEQYF
-,TRBV28,TRBJ1-6,-,TGTGCCAGCAGTTTATGGATCCCATTTTGGGACTCCTATAATTCACCCCTCCACTTT,CASSLWIPFWDSYNSPLHF
-,TRBV5-1,TRBJ1-2,few,TGCGCCAGCAGCGAGGAGGCCCCCTATGGCTACACCTTC,CASSEEAPYGYTF
TRBD2,TRBV2,TRBJ2-1,many,TGTGCCAGCAGTCTGAGAGGACTAGCGGGAGGGCACAATGAGCAGTTCTTC,CASSLRGLAGGHNEQFF
-,TRBV28,TRBJ1-5,many,TGTGCCAGCACCCTTAACAGAGCAGTAAGGCCCCAGCATTTT,CASTLNRAVRPQHF
-,TRBV19,TRBJ2-1,few,TGTGCCAGTAGTATTTCAGTGGCAGGGGCTGATGAGCAGTTCTTC,CASSISVAGADEQFF
TRBD1,TRBV18,TRBJ2-3,-,TGTGCCAGCTCACCTTCTGGGACAGCGAGCACAGATACGCAGTATTTT,CASSPSGTASTDTQYF
TRBD1,TRBV6-1,TRBJ1-6,few,TGTGCCAGCACCCTTCGGACAGGGTTTCCAAATTCACCCCTCCACTTT,CASTLRTGFPNSPLHF
TRBD1,TRBV5-1,TRBJ2-1,-,TGCGCCAGCTGGATTACGGGACAGATAAATGAGCAGTTCTTC,CASWITGQINEQFF
-,TRBV7-4,TRBJ2-1,-,TGTGCCAGCAGCGCAACAGGGTCGGGGGCCTACAATGAGCAGTTCTTC,CASSATGSGAYNEQFF
TRBD1,TRBV11-2,TRBJ2-3,many,TGTGCCAGCAGCTTAGCCCGGGACAGGGGGATGTGGGCGACGCAGTATTTT,CASSLARDRGMWATQYF
-,TRBV12-5,TRBJ1-2,many,TGTGCTAGTGGTTCCCCTCCGGGGCACGGCTACACCTTC,CASGSPPGHGYTF
-,TRBV25-1,TRBJ1-2,few,TGTGCCATAGGGACTTCTAACTATGGCTACACCTTC,CAIGTSNYGYTF
TRBD1,TRBV30,TRBJ1-2,-,TGTGCCTGGAGTGTGGAGGGGGCGACTAATAACTATGGCTACACCTTC,CAWSVEGATNNYGYTF
TRBD1,TRBV18,TRBJ2-1,-,TGTGCCAGCTCACCAATATCGGACAGGGGAAACTACAATGAGCAGTTCTTC,CASSPISDRGNYNEQFF
-,TRBV3-1,TRBJ1-3,few,TGTGCCAGCAGCCAGATCGGAGCGCGGGAGTTATATTTT,CASSQIGARELYF
TRBD2,TRBV12-3/TRBV12-4,TRBJ2-1,many,TGTGCCAGCAGCCCCAATCTTGCGGGAGGGGTTGAGCAGTTCTTC,CASSPNLAGGVEQFF
-,TRBV30,TRBJ1-1,few,TGTGCCTGGAGTGTATGGGCTGAAGCTTTCTTT,CAWSVWAEAFF
TRBD1,TRBV7-8,TRBJ2-5,many,TGTGCCAGCAGCGAGACAGGGACCCAAGAGACCCAGTACTTC,CASSETGTQETQYF
-,TRBV12-3/TRBV12-4,TRBJ2-2,many,TGTGCCAGCAGTTTTTCCGCGGGCGCATTTACCGGGGAGCTGTTTTTT,CASSFSAGAFTGELFF
-,TRBV27,TRBJ2-7,many,TGTGCCAGCACCCCCGGAGGAGGGGAGGTGTACGAGCAGTACTTC,CASTPGGGEVYEQYF
-,TRBV5-6,TRBJ1-5,-,TGTGCCAGCAGCTTCCGGGGGGCCTTTAGCAATCAGCCCCAGCATTTT,CASSFRGAFSNQPQHF
TRBD2,TRBV29-1,TRBJ2-5,-,TGCAGCGTTACCGGACTAGCGGGAGCGGAGACCCAGTACTTC,CSVTGLAGAETQYF
-,TRBV20-1,TRBJ2-3,many,TGCAGTGCTAGATCCCCCCGGGAGAGCGTAGATACGCAGTATTTT,CSARSPRESVDTQYF
TRBD2,TRBV20-1,TRBJ2-5,many,TGCAGTGCTAGTAGGGCTAGCGGGTCTCAAGAGACCCAGTACTTC,CSASRASGSQETQYF
-,TRBV7-8,TRBJ2-3,many,TGTGCCAGCAGCTTACCCCTCGGGATCACAGATACGCAGTATTTT,CASSLPLGITDTQYF
TRBD1,TRBV27,TRBJ1-2,many,TGTGCCAGCACTAGACAGGGGATGAATAATAACTATGGCTACACCTTC,CASTRQGMNNNYGYTF
-,TRBV28,TRBJ2-1,many,TGTGCCAGCCATTCATCCGGGATCTTGGGCAATGAGCAGTTCTTC,CASHSSGILGNEQFF
-,TRBV9,TRBJ2-7,-,TGTGCCAGCAGCGTACCCAGGGTTGGGAGCCACGAGCAGTACTTC,CASSVPRVGSHEQYF
-,TRBV29-1,TRBJ1-5,few,TGCAGCGTTGAGAACGGGGGTGGCCAGCCCCAGCATTTT,CSVENGGGQPQHF
TRBD2,TRBV5-1,TRBJ2-7,many,TGCGCCAGCAGCTTGGATTTTGGAGCGGTAGCGGGAGTAAGGAGCGAGCAGTACTTC,CASSLDFGAVAGVRSEQYF
TRBD2,TRBV7-3,TRBJ2-1,many,TGTGCCAGCAGCTTATGGGCGACTAGCGGGAGCGTTTTAGATGAGCAGTTCTTC,CASSLWATSGSVLDEQFF
-,TRBV24-1,TRBJ2-2,many,TGTGCCACCAGTGATTTGACCGGGTCGAACACCGGGGAGCTGTTTTTT,CATSDLTGSNTGELFF
-,TRBV7-8,TRBJ2-5,many,TGTGCCAGCAGCCACCCATCTTTCCAAGAGACCCAGTACTTC,CASSHPSFQETQYF
TRBD2,TRBV6-2/TRBV6-3,TRBJ2-5,-,TGTGCCAGCAGGACTAGCGGGAGTGGGACCCAGTACTTC,CASRTSGSGTQYF
-,TRBV3-1,TRBJ2-2,few,TGTGCCAGCAGCCCGATCCAGGGGATCACCGGGGAGCTGTTTTTT,CASSPIQGITGELFF
TRBD2,TRBV29-1,TRBJ2-7,few,TGCAGCGTTGCCCCGACTAGCGGGAACTACGAGCAGTACTTC,CSVAPTSGNYEQYF
TRBD1,TRBV2,TRBJ1-2,-,TGTGCCAGCAGTGAAACGGACAGGGCAGGAGGAGCTAACTATGGCTACACCTTC,CASSETDRAGGANYGYTF
-,TRBV28,TRBJ2-1,many,TGTGCCAGCAGTTCCATAGGGATCAATGAGCAGTTCTTC,CASSSIGINEQFF
-,TRBV9,TRBJ1-4,few,TGTGCCAGCAGCTCTCAGGGGACTGCTAATGAAAAACTGTTTTTT,CASSSQGTANEKLFF
-,TRBV11-2,TRBJ1-2,-,TGTGCCAGCAGCCTAGATGGAGGCCCCCTAGGTAACTATGGCTACACCTTC,CASSLDGGPLGNYGYTF
-,TRBV7-2,TRBJ1-3,-,TGTGCCAGCAGCTTAGCGGCCGCTAACTCTGGAAACACCATATATTTT,CASSLAAANSGNTIYF
-,TRBV28,TRBJ2-7,few,TGTGCCAGCAGTTTAAATCGGGTATTCGTCGAGCAGTACTTC,CASSLNRVFVEQYF